This T cell receptor beta chain derives from a study of T cells after yellow fever vaccination. General observations from the study: Compared with primary, the secondary response was weaker and peaked at day 5, not 15. Bulk-population clonotypes that are abundant could appear as contaminants in FACS-sorted repertoires. The booster response re-showed most primary clones: 96% CD4, approximately 90% CD8.

UMIs were added to TCR cDNA along with a universal primer site when it was made by 5'RACE template switching. TCRdb reprocessed the 5' RACE reads via MiXCR and lists one record per CDR3 protein. The sample carries about 120,000 distinct CDR3 sequences, approximately 9% recorded once. This clonotype was counted between two and nine times. What it recognizes is unknown. Trimming left V 9 bases short and J 0 bases short, with 15 bases between. This CDR3 region has 14 residues. The germline V gene has CDR1 SGHRS and CDR2 YFSETQ. Sequenced here: CD8+ T cells sorted from PBMCs, sampled on the day of the yellow fever booster vaccination. The TCR sequence derives from a man aged 18 to 30 who received the YFV17D yellow fever vaccine. The V and J genes are TRBV5-1 and TRBJ1-1; possible D gene TRBD1, 5 bases. CDR3 DNA: TGCGCCACGTCCCGGGGCCTTTTGAACACTGAAGCTTTCTTT. Translation: CATSRGLLNTEAFF.